This TCR beta chain is drawn from a study of beta chain features in type 1 diabetes (dated by TCRdb to the late 2010s). Broadly, across the study: No differences in mean age, gender distribution, total cell number or subset yield were found between patients and healthy donors. A total of 90 million to 130 million sorted cells were examined across all samples, and a strong correlation was observed between cell number per subset and RNA yield. In the study, TCRB repertoires of sorted circulating CD4+ T cell subsets from recently diagnosed type 1 diabetes patients were compared with those of matched healthy donors. Regulatory and stem cell-like memory subsets were isolated from only 8 patients and about eight healthy donors, whereas naive and central memory subsets came from all 30 or so donors.

All of the isolated RNA was reverse transcribed with the High Capacity cDNA Reverse Transcription Kit, so expressed TCRB transcripts were sequenced. Naive, central memory and regulatory T cell samples underwent deep immunoSEQ sequencing, averaging approximately 3.5 million total reads per sample. Sorted cells were lysed in RLT buffer, and RNA was extracted using DNase-treated RNeasy Micro or Mini kits according to cell number. Each cell subset was processed separately to prevent cross-contamination, with patient and healthy donor samples processed together. The immunoSEQ multiplex PCR was used to amplify TCRB sequences from cDNA, yielding 87-bp fragments that span the CDR3 region. Amplicons were sequenced on the Illumina HiSeq platform. The authors processed their data as follows. Synthetic template baselines were used to correct PCR bias computationally, reads within Hamming distance 2 were collapsed, and singletons that could not be merged were discarded. Reads were aligned against IMGT to assign V, D and J genes, CDR3 length and insertions or deletions at six rearrangement sites. Within each subset, clonotype counts were normalized to sorted cell number, after which true diversity and Gini coefficients were computed with the tcR R package. The overlap coefficient, calculated on TCRB nucleotide sequences, was used to quantify repertoire sharing. As a proxy for the pre-selection repertoire, out-of-frame TCRB sequences from naive cells were analyzed. The clones in this table, taken by TCRdb from immuneACCESS, are in-frame only. Not every clone is retained; where verified, under half of the shortfall comes from an unresolved V gene, and the cause of the rest is unknown. The DNA was the basis for D and trimming; V, J and clone size are from that table. This sample gives fewer than 650,000 clones in total; roughly 15% of them show up just once. The ten largest make up around 0.095% of the sample.

Turning to this clone: It has no known antigen specificity. No much larger clone is present one base from it, and per-base qualities are unavailable.

Overall results and qualifications from the work: Shorter templates might have been favored by PCR, but patient and control samples were amplified and corrected together, so both groups would have been affected equally by any skew. Because cDNA was sequenced instead of genomic DNA, activated cells with high expression could be over-represented, although the groups did not differ in activation or CD3 levels. Because the HLA sub-analyses included only small numbers of individuals, any influence of HLA type on TCRB rearrangement was left unresolved. Naive, central memory and regulatory TCRB repertoires appeared more similar among patients than among healthy donors. A moderate but significant shortening of TCRB CDR3 length was observed in type 1 diabetes patients in all four CD4+ subsets. At VDJ recombination sites, patients with type 1 diabetes made fewer insertions and deleted more nucleotides, a pattern implying thymic rearrangement abnormalities.

Each donor gave one peripheral blood draw, averaging approximately 0.12 L, which was collected into heparinised tubes. A BD FACSAria II and a panel including CD45RO, CCR7, CD25, CD127, CD95 and CD27 were used to sort naive, central memory, regulatory and stem cell-like memory CD4+ T cells. A purity above 95% was achieved for all sorted populations. PBMCs were isolated right away by Lymphoprep density gradient centrifugation and were stained directly, without culture. To minimize batch effects, samples were stained and sorted in pairs, one healthy donor with one patient per experiment. From its cysteine to its phenylalanine, the CDR3 spans 15 amino acids. The DNA shown is the 45-base CDR3, in frame from base 1. The germline V and J ends show losses of 1 base and 6 bases respectively, and no gene match explains 3 bases of the junction. Taken from the germline V gene, the CDR1 and CDR2 loops are SGHTA and FQGNSA.

The receptor was derived from a man aged 18 to 29 in good health. The rearrangement combines TRBV7-2 with TRBJ2-7, and TRBD2 matches 13 of the central bases. The sample comprised naive CD4+ T cells from blood. In the paper's terms, the cell subset or site label means: true naive CD4+ T cells. The bases read TGTGCCAGCAGCTTAGGGACTAGCGGGAGTCGCGAGCAGTACTTC. It encodes CASSLGTSGSREQYF.